What follows describes a single T cell receptor beta chain. Its target is unknown. Germline CDR1 and CDR2: MNHNS and SASEGT. Losses at the gene ends were 6 bases for V and 0 bases for J; bases not matched to a gene: 5. This CDR3 comprises 14 residues. This sample was taken from a study of shared clonotypes between healthy human individuals. Study-level information: With ages of 18 to 49, the donors were two women and a few men.

The material for each subset, its genomic DNA, was split evenly across several immunoSEQ plates. The repertoire was sequenced with immunoSEQ multiplex PCR; TCRdb's copy has only in-frame clones and lacks some. The sample has 2 million to 2.5 million clones; 90% to 97% are singletons. Study-wide points: As a rule, naive subsets had a larger estimated richness than memory subsets. The study found about 5% of naive CD4 clonotypes shared across a few donors.

The specimen was naive CD4+ T cells sorted from blood. Documented subset: CD45RA+ positively selected. The gene calls are TRBV6-1 and TRBJ2-7, with TRBD1 identical over 7 bases. The TCR comes from a young man in good health. The CDR3: CASRPGQLSYEQYF. The CDR3 DNA is TGTGCCAGCAGGCCGGGACAGCTCTCCTACGAGCAGTACTTC.